The 4 T cell receptor beta chains below come from one sample, sequenced in a study of blood T cell repertoires in COVID-19. TCRdb's copy holds only in-frame clones and misses some; the assay was immunoSEQ multiplex PCR. In the table there are some 250,000 clones, less than 90% of which are singletons. Sequencing was done on a sample of peripheral blood. The source of these receptors is a man between 60 and 70 years old with acute or convalescent COVID-19.

The chain couples TRBV21-1 to TRBJ2-2; TRBD2, the table's D call, lacks a check against the DNA. TRBV21-1 is classified as a pseudogene. The CDR3 contains 17 residues. Here the CDR3 reads CASSKERSPRGTGELFF. CDR3 sequence (DNA): TGTGCCAGCAGCAAAGAACGGTCCCCCCGCGGAACCGGGGAGCTGTTTTTT.

The rearrangement uses TRBV4-3 and TRBJ2-1, with 10 bases aligning to TRBD2. Germline CDR1 and CDR2: LGHNA and YSLEER. J lost 8 bases, V lost 1 base, and 8 bases had no gene match. This CDR3 has 16 residues. CDR3 DNA sequence: TGCGCCAGCAGCCAAGGAGCGGGAGGGTTTGGGGATGAGCAGTTCTTC. Amino acid sequence: CASSQGAGGFGDEQFF.

The rearrangement links TRBV5-4 to TRBJ1-5; a weak D match, TRBD1 (5 bases). The CDR3 consists of 13 residues. V lost 2 bases to trimming and J lost 5 bases, with 8 bases between them. In germline, CDR1 is SGHNT, CDR2 YYREEE (reference sequence). CDR3 sequence (DNA): TGTGCCAGCAGCTTCGGAGGGGATCAGCCCCAGCATTTT. Protein: CASSFGGDQPQHF.

The rearrangement uses TRBV19 and TRBJ1-6; 10 bases line up with TRBD1. Germline CDR1 reads LNHDA; CDR2 reads SQIVND (reference sequence). The CDR3 is made up of 15 amino acids. The ends lost 4 bases at V and 7 bases at J; junction bases unmatched: 4. CDR3 amino acids: CASSTTGGSNSPLHF. CDR3 nucleotide sequence: TGTGCCAGTAGTACGACAGGGGGCTCAAATTCACCCCTCCACTTT. Full variable domain (outside the CDR3, taken from reference TRBV19 and TRBJ1-6): DGGITQSPKYLFRKEGQNVTLSCEQNLNHDAMYWYRQDPGQGLRLIYYSQIVNDFQKGDIAEGYSVSREKKESFPLTVTSAQKNPTAFYLCASSTTGGSNSPLHFGNGTRLTVT.